This T cell receptor (beta chain) was sequenced during a study of T cell repertoires in cytomegalovirus infection. The wider study: Recently identified HLA-C-restricted CMV epitopes were used, and well-studied HLA-B-restricted CMV epitopes were used as well. It was the public TCR beta signatures that indicated both CMV infection and matching HLA type.

Germline V gives CDR1 SGHTA, CDR2 FQGNSA. Unmatched junction bases numbered 6, after V lost 0 bases and J lost 7 bases. The CDR3 has 16 residues. Whole-study results and caveats: HLA-C-restricted CMV clonotypes gave the most frequent clonotype in two of eight donors. There were carriers of CMV plus the relevant HLA, and cumulative public TCR beta family frequency identified them.

TCRdb fed the reads into MiXCR, producing one record per CDR3 protein. The table records a few hundred thousand distinct CDR3 sequences, 25% to 30% of them present only once. In regard to this clonotype: The antigen remains unidentified.

The chain is built from TRBV7-2 and TRBJ2-1; 10 nucleotides line up with TRBD1. The source of this sequence is a human donor in good health (CMV status not recorded). Some clones in this sample may be carry-over from other donors' samples. Sequenced material: cultured PBMCs, taken from culture after CMV antigen stimulation. Here the CDR3 reads CASSLAGTGVSNEQFF. The CDR3 bases are TGTGCCAGCAGCTTAGCTGGGACAGGGGTGTCAAATGAGCAGTTCTTC.